Shown below are 18 T cell receptor beta chains from a single sample sequenced in a study of T cell responses to AZD1222 COVID-19 vaccine. TCRdb's copy holds only in-frame clones and misses some; the assay was immunoSEQ multiplex PCR. Here the sample spans approximately 110,000 clones, over 85% being singletons. The sequencing used peripheral blood, collected on day 0 of AZD1222 vaccination. The source of these receptors is an adult in good health.

The table lists this clone with a count of one. This sequence joins TRBV9 and TRBJ1-2, with D possibly matching TRBD1 (6 bases). The V end was cut by 1 base, the J end by 8 bases, with 15 bases between. CDR3 length: 14 residues. Per germline, CDR1 SGDLS and CDR2 YYNGEE. The CDR3 sequence: CASSVRSGDGGYTF. CDR3 DNA: TGTGCCAGCAGCGTAAGGTCAGGGGACGGGGGCTACACCTTC.

The J gene is TRBJ1-1, the V gene TRBV9; D gene uncertain. This CDR3 region has 13 residues. V was trimmed by 0 bases and J by 3 bases, leaving 6 bases between them. CDR1 and CDR2 (germline): SGDLS, YYNGEE. CDR3 loop: CASSVVIDTEAFF. The CDR3 nucleotides are TGTGCCAGCAGCGTAGTCATAGACACTGAAGCTTTCTTT.

The chain carries TRBV7-6 and TRBJ1-2, with D unclear. Trimming left V 5 bases short and J 2 bases short, with 15 bases between. Germline CDR1 and CDR2: SGHVS and FNYEAQ. The CDR3 totals 15 residues. In DNA form, the CDR3 reads TGTGCCAGCAGCCCCCAAGAGGGCGCGAACTATGGCTACACCTTC. Translated: CASSPQEGANYGYTF.

This sequence joins TRBV11-3 and TRBJ1-3, with a weak D call TRBD1 (6 bases). The germline gives CDR1 SGHNT, CDR2 YENEEA. The CDR3 spans 15 residues. Trimming removed 4 bases at V and 4 bases at J, with 14 bases between. This CDR3 is CASSSTSGAGNTIYF. The CDR3 DNA sequence: TGTGCCAGCAGCTCAACGTCGGGGGCCGGAAACACCATATATTTT.

CDR3 region: CASSQKDRSSYTF. CDR3 DNA sequence: TGTGCCAGCAGCCAAAAAGACAGGAGCAGCTACACCTTC. The chain links TRBV7-2 to TRBJ1-2; tentative D call: TRBD1 (6 bases). CDR1 and CDR2 (germline): SGHTA, FQGNSA. The CDR3 totals 13 residues. V was clipped by 5 bases and J by 9 bases, with 16 bases between them.

The chain joins TRBV7-9 to TRBJ1-1, with D possibly TRBD1 on 5 matching bases. V lost 5 bases to trimming and J lost 1 base, with 8 bases between them. Germline loops: CDR1 SEHNR, CDR2 FQNEAQ (reference sequence). The CDR3 is made up of 13 amino acids. CDR3 sequence reads: CASSPTENTEAFF. The CDR3 coding sequence is TGTGCCAGCAGCCCGACAGAGAACACTGAAGCTTTCTTT.

The V and J genes are TRBV5-8 and TRBJ1-4; D perhaps matches TRBD1 (5 bases). With 4 bases removed from V and 1 base from J, the gap between germline ends came to 14 bases. The germline CDR1 and CDR2 sequences are SGHTS and YDEGEE. The CDR3 covers 16 residues. The CDR3, as DNA: TGTGCCAGCAGCCCCTATCGTGGGGGAACTAATGAAAAACTGTTTTTT. Translation gives CASSPYRGGTNEKLFF.

As DNA, the CDR3 is TGTGCCAGCAGTGAATGGGGCGGGAGGGCCTTTGGTGAGCAGTTCTTC. It codes for CASSEWGGRAFGEQFF. The rearrangement links TRBV6-1 to TRBJ2-1, with 9 nucleotides matching TRBD2. This CDR3 is built from 16 residues. CDR1 is MNHNS, CDR2 SASEGT, per germline. V was pared by 2 bases and J by 9 bases, with 11 bases of the junction left unmatched.

The chain is built from TRBV10-3 and TRBJ1-5; 10 nucleotides line up with TRBD1. Unmatched junction bases numbered 2, after V lost 0 bases and J lost 0 bases. CDR1 and CDR2 from the germline V gene are ENHRY and SYGVKD. The CDR3 covers 17 residues. CDR3: CAISESGTGDSNQPQHF. CDR3 bases: TGTGCCATCAGTGAGTCGGGGACAGGGGATAGCAATCAGCCCCAGCATTTT.

J is TRBJ2-1 and V is TRBV7-2, with D unclear. This CDR3 has 13 residues. Trimming removed 4 bases at V and 10 bases at J, with 14 bases between. Germline V gene data show CDR1 as SGHTA and CDR2 as FQGNSA. CDR3 in amino acids: CASSSPLSSEQFF. The DNA for the CDR3 is TGTGCCAGCAGCTCCCCCCTAAGTAGCGAGCAGTTCTTC.

This sequence joins TRBV19 and TRBJ2-7; perhaps D is TRBD1 or TRBD2 (5 bases each). V shed 5 bases and J shed 6 bases, with 14 bases lying between them. Germline loops: CDR1 LNHDA, CDR2 SQIVND (reference sequence). The CDR3 consists of 13 residues. Here the CDR3 DNA reads TGTGCCAGTAGTGCCGGACCAGGGAGCGAGCAGTACTTC. Amino acids: CASSAGPGSEQYF.

The chain is built from TRBV28 and TRBJ1-1; 8 nucleotides align to TRBD1. The J segment lost 6 bases and the V segment lost 7 bases, leaving 22 bases of the junction unmatched. This CDR3 has 18 residues. CDR1 MDHEN and CDR2 SYDVKM come from the germline V gene. The CDR3 protein is CASTLSRLRSGGGSEAFF. The CDR3 DNA sequence: TGTGCCAGCACTCTATCCCGCCTTCGATCAGGGGGCGGCTCTGAAGCTTTCTTT.

As concerns this clone: The same CDR3 can be traced to other DNA sequences in this sample. The rearrangement links TRBV2 to TRBJ2-7, with D hard to call. V lost 5 bases and J lost 0, with 11 bases in between. Germline-derived CDR1 and CDR2 are SNHLY and FYNNEI. This CDR3 region has 14 residues. Here the CDR3 DNA reads TGTGCCAGCAGTCAAATGGGCAGCTCCTACGAGCAGTACTTC. Encoded protein: CASSQMGSSYEQYF.

Only one count was recorded for this clone. The chain is built from TRBV19 and TRBJ2-1, with 7 bases matching TRBD2. Losses at the gene ends were 8 bases for V and 0 bases for J; bases not matched to a gene: 4. Germline CDR1 reads LNHDA; CDR2 reads SQIVND (reference sequence). The length of the CDR3 is 14 residues. In DNA form, the CDR3 reads TGTGCCAGTCATGGGAGGGGCTCCTACAATGAGCAGTTCTTC. As protein: CASHGRGSYNEQFF.

The chain recombines TRBV19 with TRBJ1-4, with 7 bases that match TRBD1. V lost 4 bases to trimming and J lost 0 bases; unmatched junction nucleotides: 2. The CDR3 length is 15 residues. The V gene's germline CDR1 is LNHDA and CDR2 SQIVND (reference sequence). The CDR3 DNA follows: TGTGCCAGTAGTAACGACAGGGCAACTAATGAAAAACTGTTTTTT. Protein sequence: CASSNDRATNEKLFF. The full variable domain, completed using reference TRBV19 and TRBJ1-4, is DGGITQSPKYLFRKEGQNVTLSCEQNLNHDAMYWYRQDPGQGLRLIYYSQIVNDFQKGDIAEGYSVSREKKESFPLTVTSAQKNPTAFYLCASSNDRATNEKLFFGSGTQLSVL.

The rearrangement uses TRBV2 and TRBJ2-2, with a tentative D call TRBD1 (7 bases). The CDR3 contains 14 residues. Trimming cost V 8 bases and J 7 bases, with 17 bases left between them. CDR1 is SNHLY, CDR2 FYNNEI, per germline. CDR3 in DNA: TGTGCCAGCGGGGGGTGGACAGGTTACGGGGAGCTGTTTTTT. It translates to CASGGWTGYGELFF.

The table lists this clone with a count of one. V usage is TRBV2 and J usage is TRBJ2-7; the D is unclear. The CDR3 sequence is 14 residues long. The V gene lost 5 bases and the J gene lost 0 bases, with 11 bases spanning the gap. Per the germline V gene, CDR1 is SNHLY and CDR2 is FYNNEI. In nucleotides, the CDR3 is TGTGCCAGCAGTCTCGGACCGATCTCCTACGAGCAGTACTTC. Translated, it gives CASSLGPISYEQYF.

This chain connects TRBV7-9 to TRBJ2-4, with D perhaps TRBD1 (6 bases). Germline CDR1 and CDR2: SEHNR and FQNEAQ (reference sequence). CDR3 length: 17 amino acids. Trimming took off 0 bases at V and 6 bases at J, with 18 bases between the two ends. The CDR3 protein is CASSLALATGETNIQYF. As DNA, the CDR3 is TGTGCCAGCAGCTTAGCTCTCGCGACAGGAGAGACAAACATTCAGTACTTC.